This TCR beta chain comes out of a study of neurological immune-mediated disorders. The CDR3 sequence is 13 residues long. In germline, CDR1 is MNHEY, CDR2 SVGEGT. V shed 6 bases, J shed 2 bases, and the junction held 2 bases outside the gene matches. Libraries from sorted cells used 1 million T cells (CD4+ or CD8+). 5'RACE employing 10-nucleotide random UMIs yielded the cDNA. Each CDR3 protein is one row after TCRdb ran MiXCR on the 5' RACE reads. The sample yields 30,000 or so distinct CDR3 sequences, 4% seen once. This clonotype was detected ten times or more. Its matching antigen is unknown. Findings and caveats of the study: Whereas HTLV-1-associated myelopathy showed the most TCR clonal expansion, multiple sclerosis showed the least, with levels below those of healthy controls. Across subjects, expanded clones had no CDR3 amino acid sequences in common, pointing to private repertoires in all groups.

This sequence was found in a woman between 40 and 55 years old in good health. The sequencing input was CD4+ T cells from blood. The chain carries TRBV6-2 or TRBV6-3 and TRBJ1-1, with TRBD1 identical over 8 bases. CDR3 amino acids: CASSTGGNTEAFF. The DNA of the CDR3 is TGTGCCAGCAGCACAGGGGGAAACACTGAAGCTTTCTTT.